This T cell receptor beta chain was recorded in a study of T cell responses to AZD1222 COVID-19 vaccine. Study background: Some second doses came at about 4 weeks and others at about 12 weeks; these were pooled.

A word on this clone: Its antigen is as yet unknown.

Findings of the study overall: Sampling that yielded the repertoires occurred only after the peak T cell response. Donors skewed white British and female; clonal diversity was possibly underestimated.

The germline V gene encodes CDR1 KGHDR and CDR2 SFDVKD. The CDR3 length is 18 residues. V lost 4 bases to trimming and J lost 4 bases; unmatched junction nucleotides: 13. Clones were sequenced by immunoSEQ multiplex PCR, and TCRdb holds only the in-frame ones, with some missing. The data contain more than 65,000 clones, approximately 78% of them singletons. This specimen was peripheral blood, taken on day 0 of AZD1222 vaccination. The clonotype originates from an adult in good health. The chain recombines TRBV24-1 with TRBJ2-7; the match to TRBD2 covers 12 bases. This CDR3 is CATSDPPRRTSGIYEQYF. The CDR3 nucleotides are TGTGCCACCAGTGACCCCCCGAGAAGGACTAGCGGGATTTACGAGCAGTACTTC.